This TCR beta chain came from a study of T cell responses to AZD1222 COVID-19 vaccine. On this clone itself: Its antigen is not identified.

Findings of the study overall: Recipients of AZD1222 seropositive at baseline numbered only 5 to 7.

TCRdb keeps only in-frame clones here, not all; method: immunoSEQ multiplex PCR. The repertoire holds fewer than 250,000 clones, with 93% as singletons. There are 13 residues in the CDR3. Germline CDR1 reads LGHDT; CDR2 reads YNNKEL (reference sequence). Trimming shortened V by 4 bases and J by 3 bases, and 9 bases separated the two germline ends. The clonotype comes from an adult in good health. The sequencing here drew on peripheral blood, taken on day 0 of MenACWY control vaccination. This rearrangement joins TRBV3-1 (or the pseudogene TRBV3-2) to TRBJ1-2, with D tentatively TRBD1 (5 bases). CDR3 loop: CASSPGWDYGYTF. Written as DNA, the CDR3 is TGTGCCAGCAGCCCAGGGTGGGACTATGGCTACACCTTC.